In this sample, the clone carrying this TCR beta chain turned up many times. Its antigen remains unknown. Breast cancer patients provided tissue from their axillary draining lymph nodes. In TCRdb, the multiplex PCR reads were re-called with MiXCR into one record per CDR3 protein. The sample contains about 270,000 distinct CDR3 sequences, 30% of which appear only once. The J segment lost 3 bases and the V segment lost 3 bases, leaving 2 bases of the junction unmatched. This CDR3 has 14 residues. The source of the sample is a study of breast tumors, draining lymph nodes, adjacent tissues. The study's findings and limits: Findings are consistent with lymph node origin and intratumoral expansion of most tumor T cells. Luminal-like breast cancer showed significantly greater tumor-nontumor repertoire similarity than basal-like breast cancer did.

This receptor was identified in a female donor with breast cancer. Some clones in this sample may be carry-over from other donors' samples. Material: axillary lymph node tissue. The chain combines TRBV12-3 or TRBV12-4 with TRBJ2-7; 10 bases map to TRBD1. CDR3 sequence (DNA): TGTGCCAGCAGTTTCGGACAGGGGGACTACGAGCAGTACTTC. Translation gives CASSFGQGDYEQYF.